The rows below give T cell receptor beta chains drawn from one sample of a study of human T cells and chemical hapten exposure. TCRdb called the RACE reads again in MiXCR, with one record for every CDR3 protein. The sample contains 300,000 to 450,000 distinct CDR3 sequences, 4.8% of which appear only once. The sequences come from whole blood, collected in connection with sensitization to the hapten diphenylcyclopropenone (DPC). The receptors were sampled from a woman aged 45-65 years with alopecia areata. Some clones in this sample may be carry-over from other donors' samples. CDR3s include the opening cysteine and the closing phenylalanine or tryptophan. A D gene is named only where the DNA matches it firmly. Expanded clones get a size class; other rows say once, few or many, or leave the size out.

CDR3aa: CSAPFPFSGVYEQYF
CDR3nt: TGCAGTGCTCCGTTCCCTTTTAGCGGGGTCTACGAGCAGTACTTC
j_gene: TRBJ2-7
d_gene: TRBD2
v_gene: TRBV20-1
abundance: few

CDR3aa: CASTGASYEQYF
CDR3nt: TGTGCCAGCACCGGGGCTAGCTACGAGCAGTACTTC
j_gene: TRBJ2-7
d_gene: .
v_gene: TRBV28
abundance: many

CDR3aa: CASSSGDNTEAFF
CDR3nt: TGTGCCAGCAGCTCAGGGGACAACACTGAAGCTTTCTTT
j_gene: TRBJ1-1
d_gene: .
v_gene: TRBV9
abundance: few

CDR3aa: CSITSGHPINNEQFF
CDR3nt: TGCAGTATCACTAGCGGACACCCTATAAACAATGAGCAGTTCTTC
j_gene: TRBJ2-1
d_gene: TRBD2
v_gene: TRBV20-1
abundance: many

CDR3aa: CASRPPGQGKNTEAFF
CDR3nt: TGTGCCAGCAGACCTCCCGGACAGGGGAAGAACACTGAAGCTTTCTTT
j_gene: TRBJ1-1
d_gene: TRBD1
v_gene: TRBV6-5
abundance: many

CDR3aa: CSVTLNTEAFF
CDR3nt: TGCAGCGTTACCTTGAACACTGAAGCTTTCTTT
j_gene: TRBJ1-1
d_gene: .
v_gene: TRBV29-1
abundance: many

CDR3aa: CASSLEGTVYGYTF
CDR3nt: TGCGCCAGCAGCTTGGAAGGGACGGTTTATGGCTACACCTTC
j_gene: TRBJ1-2
d_gene: .
v_gene: TRBV5-1
abundance: many

CDR3aa: CASSLETLGANTEAFF
CDR3nt: TGTGCCAGCAGCTTAGAAACTCTGGGGGCGAACACTGAAGCTTTCTTT
j_gene: TRBJ1-1
d_gene: .
v_gene: TRBV7-2
abundance: many

CDR3aa: CSASPRVLADTQYF
CDR3nt: TGCAGTGCTAGCCCGCGGGTTTTGGCAGATACGCAGTATTTT
j_gene: TRBJ2-3
d_gene: .
v_gene: TRBV20-1
abundance: many

CDR3aa: CASSLGRDRGRYGYTF
CDR3nt: TGTGCCAGCAGTTTGGGACGAGACAGGGGACGGTATGGCTACACCTTC
j_gene: TRBJ1-2
d_gene: TRBD1
v_gene: TRBV27
abundance: few

CDR3aa: CASSADRLAGGQYF
CDR3nt: TGTGCCAGCAGTGCAGACAGACTAGCGGGGGGCCAGTACTTC
j_gene: TRBJ2-5
d_gene: TRBD2
v_gene: TRBV2
abundance: .

CDR3aa: CAWSSPGTEAFF
CDR3nt: TGTGCCTGGAGCTCACCCGGGACTGAAGCTTTCTTT
j_gene: TRBJ1-1
d_gene: .
v_gene: TRBV30
abundance: many

CDR3aa: CASSEDDYGYTF
CDR3nt: TGTGCCAGCAGTGAAGACGACTATGGCTACACCTTC
j_gene: TRBJ1-2
d_gene: .
v_gene: TRBV2
abundance: few

CDR3aa: CASSLRARTSLSSYEQYF
CDR3nt: TGCGCCAGCAGCCTAAGGGCCAGGACATCCCTGAGCTCCTACGAGCAGTACTTC
j_gene: TRBJ2-7
d_gene: .
v_gene: TRBV5-1
abundance: many

CDR3aa: CASSLGRQGYGYTF
CDR3nt: TGTGCCAGCAGCTTAGGTCGGCAGGGCTATGGCTACACCTTC
j_gene: TRBJ1-2
d_gene: .
v_gene: TRBV7-9
abundance: .

CDR3aa: CASSLELAGGGNEQFF
CDR3nt: TGCGCCAGCAGCTTGGAACTAGCGGGAGGTGGGAATGAGCAGTTCTTC
j_gene: TRBJ2-1
d_gene: TRBD2
v_gene: TRBV5-1
abundance: .

CDR3aa: CASSLYGANYGYTF
CDR3nt: TGTGCCAGCAGCCTATACGGAGCCAACTATGGCTACACCTTC
j_gene: TRBJ1-2
d_gene: .
v_gene: TRBV5-4
abundance: many

CDR3aa: CATSIGQQETQYF
CDR3nt: TGTGCCACCAGCATAGGACAGCAAGAGACCCAGTACTTC
j_gene: TRBJ2-5
d_gene: .
v_gene: TRBV15
abundance: once

CDR3aa: CASSGSRGETQYF
CDR3nt: TGTGCCAGCAGCGGGTCCCGCGGGGAGACCCAGTACTTC
j_gene: TRBJ2-5
d_gene: .
v_gene: TRBV2
abundance: .

CDR3aa: CASTEGQFSTDTQYF
CDR3nt: TGTGCCAGCACCGAAGGGCAGTTTAGCACAGATACGCAGTATTTT
j_gene: TRBJ2-3
d_gene: .
v_gene: TRBV11-2
abundance: .

CDR3aa: CVSSLWQGRKETQYF
CDR3nt: TGTGTCAGCAGTTTATGGCAGGGGAGGAAAGAGACCCAGTACTTC
j_gene: TRBJ2-5
d_gene: .
v_gene: TRBV28
abundance: .

CDR3aa: CASSSRAATNEKLFF
CDR3nt: TGTGCCAGCAGCTCCCGAGCGGCAACTAATGAAAAACTGTTTTTT
j_gene: TRBJ1-4
d_gene: .
v_gene: TRBV9
abundance: few

CDR3aa: CASRGGLAGWGEQFF
CDR3nt: TGTGCCAGCCGGGGGGGTCTAGCGGGATGGGGCGAGCAGTTCTTC
j_gene: TRBJ2-1
d_gene: TRBD2
v_gene: TRBV27
abundance: .

CDR3aa: CASSTGTSGRQYF
CDR3nt: TGTGCCAGCAGTACAGGGACTAGCGGCCGCCAGTACTTC
j_gene: TRBJ2-5
d_gene: TRBD2
v_gene: TRBV2
abundance: many

CDR3aa: CASSQDHGDGTGNTIYF
CDR3nt: TGTGCCAGCAGCCAAGATCATGGGGACGGAACTGGAAACACCATATATTTT
j_gene: TRBJ1-3
d_gene: .
v_gene: TRBV4-2
abundance: .

CDR3aa: CASSYTTGLNTEAFF
CDR3nt: TGTGCCAGCAGTTACACGACAGGTTTGAACACTGAAGCTTTCTTT
j_gene: TRBJ1-1
d_gene: .
v_gene: TRBV6-5
abundance: many

CDR3aa: CATSDFLGHNEQFF
CDR3nt: TGTGCCACCAGTGATTTCCTAGGGCACAATGAGCAGTTCTTC
j_gene: TRBJ2-1
d_gene: .
v_gene: TRBV24-1
abundance: few

CDR3aa: CASSLGEHGNQPQHF
CDR3nt: TGTGCCAGCAGTTTGGGGGAGCACGGCAATCAGCCCCAGCATTTT
j_gene: TRBJ1-5
d_gene: .
v_gene: TRBV12-3/TRBV12-4
abundance: many

CDR3aa: CSARPLATGANVLTF
CDR3nt: TGCAGTGCTAGACCCCTAGCGACAGGGGCCAACGTCCTGACTTTC
j_gene: TRBJ2-6
d_gene: .
v_gene: TRBV20-1
abundance: few

CDR3aa: CASSWTTDTQYF
CDR3nt: TGTGCCAGCAGCTGGACAACAGATACGCAGTATTTT
j_gene: TRBJ2-3
d_gene: .
v_gene: TRBV11-2
abundance: few

CDR3aa: CASSHTDSLRETQYF
CDR3nt: TGCGCCAGCAGCCACACGGATAGCCTCAGGGAGACCCAGTACTTC
j_gene: TRBJ2-5
d_gene: .
v_gene: TRBV4-1
abundance: many

CDR3aa: CASSFSANYGYTF
CDR3nt: TGTGCCAGCAGTTTTTCTGCTAACTATGGCTACACCTTC
j_gene: TRBJ1-2
d_gene: .
v_gene: TRBV12-3/TRBV12-4
abundance: many

CDR3aa: CASSATGGGKLFF
CDR3nt: TGTGCCAGCAGTGCCACAGGGGGCGGAAAACTGTTTTTT
j_gene: TRBJ1-4
d_gene: TRBD1
v_gene: TRBV27
abundance: many

CDR3aa: CSVVVDRVGGNTEAFF
CDR3nt: TGCAGCGTTGTTGTAGACAGGGTAGGCGGGAACACTGAAGCTTTCTTT
j_gene: TRBJ1-1
d_gene: TRBD1
v_gene: TRBV29-1
abundance: many

CDR3aa: CASSPLTASGNSYEQYF
CDR3nt: TGTGCCAGCAGTCCTCTTACGGCTAGCGGGAATTCCTACGAGCAGTACTTC
j_gene: TRBJ2-7
d_gene: TRBD2
v_gene: TRBV27
abundance: few

CDR3aa: CASSQSRGIDRGADTQYF
CDR3nt: TGCGCCAGCAGTCAATCCCGTGGTATTGACAGGGGTGCAGATACGCAGTATTTT
j_gene: TRBJ2-3
d_gene: TRBD1
v_gene: TRBV23-1
abundance: many

CDR3aa: CATGSHSYEQYF
CDR3nt: TGTGCGACCGGCAGTCACTCCTACGAGCAGTACTTC
j_gene: TRBJ2-7
d_gene: .
v_gene: TRBV7-9
abundance: few

CDR3aa: CASSRGQGLNTGELFF
CDR3nt: TGTGCCAGCAGCAGGGGACAGGGGCTGAACACCGGGGAGCTGTTTTTT
j_gene: TRBJ2-2
d_gene: TRBD1
v_gene: TRBV6-2/TRBV6-3
abundance: .

CDR3aa: CASSHGGAGEQFF
CDR3nt: TGTGCCAGCAGTCATGGCGGAGCGGGAGAGCAGTTCTTC
j_gene: TRBJ2-1
d_gene: TRBD2
v_gene: TRBV7-9
abundance: .

CDR3aa: CASSPRDASSGNTIYF
CDR3nt: TGTGCCAGCTCACCCCGGGACGCTAGCTCTGGAAACACCATATATTTT
j_gene: TRBJ1-3
d_gene: .
v_gene: TRBV18
abundance: many

CDR3aa: CASSLDRDYSSTDTQYF
CDR3nt: TGTGCCAGCAGCTTAGATCGGGACTATTCCAGCACAGATACGCAGTATTTT
j_gene: TRBJ2-3
d_gene: TRBD2
v_gene: TRBV11-2
abundance: many